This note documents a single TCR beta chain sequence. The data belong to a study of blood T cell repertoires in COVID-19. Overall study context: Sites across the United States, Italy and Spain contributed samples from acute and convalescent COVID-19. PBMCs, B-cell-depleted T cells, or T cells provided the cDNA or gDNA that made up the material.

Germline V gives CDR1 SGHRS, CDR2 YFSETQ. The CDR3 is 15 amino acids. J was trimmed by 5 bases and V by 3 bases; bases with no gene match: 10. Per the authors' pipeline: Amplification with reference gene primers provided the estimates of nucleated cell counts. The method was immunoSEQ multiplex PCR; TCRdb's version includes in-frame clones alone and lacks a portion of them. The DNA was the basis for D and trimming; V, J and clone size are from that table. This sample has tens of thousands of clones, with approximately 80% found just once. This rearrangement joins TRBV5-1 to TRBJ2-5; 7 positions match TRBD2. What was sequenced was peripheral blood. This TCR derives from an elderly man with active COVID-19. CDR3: CASSSGTTSGETQYF. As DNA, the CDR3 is TGCGCCAGCAGCTCCGGGACTACCTCTGGGGAGACCCAGTACTTC. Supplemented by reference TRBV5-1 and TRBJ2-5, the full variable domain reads KAGVTQTPRYLIKTRGQQVTLSCSPISGHRSVSWYQQTPGQGLQFLFEYFSETQRNKGNFPGRFSGRQFSNSRSEMNVSTLELGDSALYLCASSSGTTSGETQYFGPGTRLLVL.